This record covers a single T cell receptor (beta chain). The source of the sample is a study of blood T cell repertoires in COVID-19. The V gene end was trimmed by 1 base and the J gene end by 5 bases; junction bases not matched to a gene: 10. Germline lookup yields CDR1 LGHNA and CDR2 YNFKEQ. The CDR3 runs to 16 residues. Measured with immunoSEQ multiplex PCR; TCRdb has only the in-frame clones, and not every one. In the table there are around 60,000 clones, about 83% of which are singletons. Sequenced material: peripheral blood. The rearrangement uses TRBV4-2 and TRBJ2-5; 7 bases align to TRBD1. This clonotype was sampled from a woman aged 80 or over with acute or convalescent COVID-19. The chain's CDR3 is CASSQGRQGDSETQYF. The DNA of the CDR3 is TGTGCCAGCAGCCAAGGCCGCCAGGGGGATTCGGAGACCCAGTACTTC.